The 27 T cell receptor beta chains presented below share a single source sample, sequenced in a study of siplizumab effects on memory and regulatory T cells. Method: immunoSEQ multiplex PCR; TCRdb's copy keeps in-frame clones and lacks some. The sample has around 94,000 clones, roughly 90% seen once; the top ten hold 0.85% to 1.3%. The sequenced sample was CD4+ T cells sorted from blood. These receptors originate from a human donor in good health.

The chain carries TRBV14 and TRBJ2-7; a weak D match, TRBD1 (8 bases). V lost 3 bases and J lost 4, with 19 bases in between. The CDR3 consists of 16 residues. CDR1 is SGHDN, CDR2 FVKESK, per germline. CDR3 sequence reads: CASSQSDRGGRYEQYF. CDR3 in DNA: TGTGCCAGCAGCCAGTCAGACAGGGGAGGGAGGTACGAGCAGTACTTC.

This clone was observed a single time. The chain links TRBV29-1 to TRBJ2-7; D is uncertain. The V end was cut by 4 bases, the J end by 0 bases, with 16 bases between. This CDR3 has 15 residues. Germline assignment: CDR1 SQVTM and CDR2 ANQGSEA. This CDR3 is CSVVFHGPSSYEQYF. The CDR3 DNA reads TGCAGCGTTGTCTTTCACGGCCCAAGCTCCTACGAGCAGTACTTC.

The gene calls are TRBV28 and TRBJ2-2; TRBD2 might be the D (6 bases). Trimming pared 7 bases from V and 8 bases from J, leaving 14 bases between. Germline CDR1 MDHEN, CDR2 SYDVKM. CDR3 length: 13 residues. This CDR3 reads CASTTWGGGELFF. Here the CDR3 DNA reads TGTGCCAGCACCACCTGGGGAGGAGGGGAGCTGTTTTTT.

This rearrangement joins TRBV5-1 to TRBJ2-3; D is uncertain. V lost 4 bases, J lost 11 bases, and 26 bases lay in between. Germline V lookup: CDR1 SGHRS, CDR2 YFSETQ. The length of the CDR3 is 16 residues. CDR3 nucleotide sequence: TGCGCCAGCAGCACATACGTGTCCGACCCAGGCTCGAGGCAGTATTTT. Translation: CASSTYVSDPGSRQYF.

This chain links TRBV5-1 with TRBJ1-1; D possibly corresponds to TRBD1 (6 bases). V was trimmed by 4 bases and J by 2 bases, leaving 21 bases between them. CDR3 length: 17 amino acids. CDR1 and CDR2 from the germline V gene are SGHRS and YFSETQ. CDR3 loop: CASSAETGTHLNTEAFF. CDR3 bases: TGCGCCAGCAGCGCGGAAACCGGGACACACTTAAACACTGAAGCTTTCTTT.

This clone was observed a handful of times. This chain connects TRBV13 to TRBJ2-1, with a tentative D call TRBD2 (5 bases). The CDR3 totals 16 residues. V was shortened by 8 bases and J by 4 bases, with 21 bases between the two germline ends. Germline CDR1 PRHDT, CDR2 FYEKMQ (reference sequence). The CDR3: CASLSPAASRYNEQFF. The CDR3 DNA is TGTGCCAGCCTCTCTCCGGCGGCTAGCCGGTACAATGAGCAGTTCTTC. Using reference TRBV13 and TRBJ2-1 for the parts outside the CDR3, the full variable domain is AAGVIQSPRHLIKEKRETATLKCYPIPRHDTVYWYQQGPGQDPQFLISFYEKMQSDKGSIPDRFSAQQFSDYHSELNMSSLELGDSALYFCASLSPAASRYNEQFFGPGTRLTVL.

J is TRBJ2-7 and V is TRBV2; D possibly uses TRBD1 or TRBD2 (5 bases each). The germline V gene has CDR1 SNHLY and CDR2 FYNNEI. There are 15 residues in the CDR3. The V gene lost 0 bases and the J gene lost 11 bases, with 20 bases spanning the gap. The DNA for the CDR3 is TGTGCCAGCAGTGAAGCGCTTGGGGGTGGGGTCACCGAGTACTTC. This encodes CASSEALGGGVTEYF.

The V call is TRBV19, the J call TRBJ1-5; D gene unclear. The CDR3 has 12 amino acids. The germline V gene has CDR1 LNHDA and CDR2 SQIVND (reference sequence). V was pared by 8 bases and J by 1 base, with 6 bases between. The CDR3: CASALSNQPQHF. Here the CDR3 DNA reads TGTGCCAGTGCGCTGAGCAATCAGCCCCAGCATTTT.

This chain joins TRBV28 and TRBJ1-3; perhaps TRBD1 as D (6 bases). The CDR3 extends over 15 amino acids. V lost 4 bases, J lost 2 bases, and 12 bases lay in between. Germline-derived CDR1 and CDR2 are MDHEN and SYDVKM. This CDR3 is CASSYNRAAGNTIYF. The DNA for the CDR3 is TGTGCCAGCAGTTATAACAGGGCGGCTGGAAACACCATATATTTT.

The chain carries TRBV5-1 and TRBJ1-1; D unresolved. This CDR3 is built from 16 residues. The V gene lost 4 bases and the J gene lost 6 bases, with 22 bases spanning the gap. Per germline, CDR1 SGHRS and CDR2 YFSETQ. The CDR3 reads CASSAAASGSLSEAFF. CDR3 DNA sequence: TGCGCCAGCAGCGCAGCGGCCTCGGGCAGTTTGTCTGAAGCTTTCTTT.

V is TRBV2 and J is TRBJ1-1, with D perhaps TRBD1 (5 bases). Germline CDR1 and CDR2: SNHLY and FYNNEI. Trimming removed 8 bases from V and 4 bases from J, with 17 bases in between. There are 14 residues in the CDR3. This chain's CDR3 is CASLGVRFATEAFF. The CDR3 DNA sequence: TGTGCCAGCCTGGGGGTCAGATTCGCCACTGAAGCTTTCTTT.

The genes are TRBV12-5 and TRBJ2-7, with TRBD2 identical over 16 bases. CDR1 is LGHNT and CDR2 is FRNRAP in the germline V gene. V was pared by 3 bases and J by 2 bases, with 13 bases of the junction left unmatched. The CDR3 sequence is 20 residues long. CDR3 nucleotides: TGTGCTAGTGGTTTCGTAGCCGGGACTAGCGGGAGGGCCCTACCCTACGAGCAGTACTTC. This translates into CASGFVAGTSGRALPYEQYF.

This clone was observed a single time. V usage is TRBV11-2 and J usage is TRBJ1-6; the D gene is possibly TRBD1 (6 bases). Germline V gives CDR1 SGHAT, CDR2 FQNNGV. The CDR3 has 15 residues. V lost 7 bases and J 0 bases, leaving 10 bases between the germline ends. The CDR3: CASTQGSSYNSPLHF. The DNA for the CDR3 is TGTGCCAGCACCCAGGGGAGCTCCTATAATTCACCCCTCCACTTT.

The V call is TRBV18, the J call TRBJ1-1; possible D gene TRBD1, 5 bases. The V and J ends lost 3 bases and 2 bases respectively, with 13 bases between them. Germline CDR1 reads KGHSH; CDR2 reads LQKENI. The CDR3 totals 15 residues. The CDR3 DNA reads TGTGCCAGCTCACCGAATATGCAGGGAAACACTGAAGCTTTCTTT. Translation gives CASSPNMQGNTEAFF.

The V gene is TRBV5-6, the J gene TRBJ2-5; D may correspond to TRBD1 or TRBD2 (5 bases each). The CDR3 spans 14 residues. V was trimmed by 5 bases and J by 1 base, leaving 12 bases between them. Germline V gene sequence: CDR1 SGHDT, CDR2 YYEEEE. This chain's CDR3 is CASRSRGGQETQYF. The CDR3 DNA follows: TGTGCCAGCAGGTCGAGGGGCGGCCAAGAGACCCAGTACTTC.

V is TRBV11-2 and J is TRBJ2-1; D may correspond to TRBD1 or TRBD2 (5 bases each). The length of the CDR3 is 14 residues. V was pared by 5 bases and J by 10 bases, with 18 bases between. Germline V gives CDR1 SGHAT, CDR2 FQNNGV. The CDR3 is CASSPNRGDGEQFF. In nucleotides, the CDR3 is TGTGCCAGCAGCCCCAATCGAGGGGATGGCGAGCAGTTCTTC.

The chain employs TRBV7-3 and TRBJ2-1, with 8 bases lining up with TRBD2. Germline-derived CDR1 and CDR2 are SGHTA and FQGTGA. V lost 2 bases, J lost 10 bases, and 16 bases stayed unmatched. The CDR3 length is 17 residues. The CDR3 region is CASSLGAGREVLKEQFF. CDR3 bases: TGTGCCAGCAGCTTAGGGGCCGGGCGGGAGGTGTTGAAGGAGCAGTTCTTC.

The V gene is TRBV2, the J gene TRBJ1-2; D not certain. Germline-derived CDR1 and CDR2 are SNHLY and FYNNEI. V shed 1 base and J shed 5 bases, with 14 bases lying between them. The CDR3 consists of 15 residues. CDR3 residues: CASSEDFPESYGYTF. CDR3 DNA: TGTGCCAGCAGTGAAGATTTTCCGGAGTCGTATGGCTACACCTTC.

This rearrangement joins TRBV15 to TRBJ1-4; D perhaps matches TRBD1 (5 bases). Between the trimmed V and J ends, which lost 2 bases and 5 bases, there was a span of 12 bases. The CDR3 has 15 residues. Germline lookup yields CDR1 LNHNV and CDR2 YYDKDF (reference sequence). The chain's CDR3 is CATSRSSTGNEKLFF. The DNA for the CDR3 is TGTGCCACCAGCAGAAGTAGTACAGGCAATGAAAAACTGTTTTTT.

The J gene is TRBJ2-2, the V gene TRBV6-1; unclear D gene. V gave up 1 base and J gave up 8 bases, with 11 bases separating them. The length of the CDR3 is 14 residues. Looked up from germline, CDR1 is MNHNS and CDR2 is SASEGT. The CDR3: CASSEERSGGELFF. The CDR3 region has the DNA TGTGCCAGCAGTGAAGAAAGGAGTGGAGGGGAGCTGTTTTTT.

The rearrangement links TRBV5-1 to TRBJ2-5, with D unresolved. The CDR3 contains 12 residues. CDR1 and CDR2 (germline): SGHRS, YFSETQ. V was trimmed by 1 base and J by 9 bases, leaving 10 bases between them. DNA of the CDR3: TGCGCCAGCAGCTTGACTGCGTCTTCCCAGTACTTC. Residues: CASSLTASSQYF.

The chain links TRBV29-1 to TRBJ1-5; 8 bases line up with TRBD1. Germline loops: CDR1 SQVTM, CDR2 ANQGSEA. The CDR3 sequence is 12 residues long. V lost 4 bases and J lost 7; bases outside the gene matches: 3. CDR3 region: CSVAGGEQPQHF. CDR3 nucleotides: TGCAGCGTTGCAGGGGGCGAGCAGCCCCAGCATTTT.

V gene TRBV2 combines with J gene TRBJ2-7, with 8 bases lining up with TRBD1. V shed 7 bases and J 6 bases; nucleotides not matched to a gene: 11. CDR1 and CDR2 (germline): SNHLY, FYNNEI. The CDR3 contains 14 residues. The CDR3 region has the DNA TGTGCCAGCACTCCGGGACAGGCCCCGTTCGAGCAGTACTTC. This sequence encodes CASTPGQAPFEQYF. Filled out from reference TRBV2 and TRBJ2-7, the complete variable domain reads EPEVTQTPSHQVTQMGQEVILRCVPISNHLYFYWYRQILGQKVEFLVSFYNNEISEKSEIFDDQFSVERPDGSNFTLKIRSTKLEDSAMYFCASTPGQAPFEQYFGPGTRLTVT.

The J gene is TRBJ2-7, the V gene TRBV2, with unresolved D. The CDR3 has 13 residues. Germline values: CDR1 SNHLY, CDR2 FYNNEI. Trimming took 8 bases from V and 2 from J, leaving 13 bases between them. CDR3 sequence: CASAGPKPYEQYF. The CDR3 DNA is TGTGCCAGCGCCGGGCCCAAACCCTACGAGCAGTACTTC.

The genes are TRBV7-8 and TRBJ2-2, with a possible D match to TRBD2 (5 bases). This CDR3 contains 16 residues. Deletions cut 2 bases from V and 1 base from J, with 11 bases between. Germline assignment: CDR1 SGHVS and CDR2 FQNEAQ. CDR3 nucleotides: TGTGCCAGCAGCTTAAATCGGGGTGAGAACACCGGGGAGCTGTTTTTT. It is translated as CASSLNRGENTGELFF.

This clone showed up just once. This chain uses TRBV6-4 with TRBJ1-3, with D possibly being TRBD1 (6 bases). Germline V gene sequence: CDR1 MRHNA, CDR2 SNTAGT. Trimming took off 6 bases at V and 0 bases at J, with 18 bases between the two ends. This CDR3 contains 17 residues. In DNA, the CDR3 is TGTGCCAGCAGAAACATCCGGGACACCGACTCTGGAAACACCATATATTTT. This codes for CASRNIRDTDSGNTIYF.

V usage is TRBV11-3 and J usage is TRBJ2-1; 10 nucleotides line up with TRBD2. The V segment lost 5 bases and the J segment 2 bases; nucleotides outside the gene matches: 6. Germline V gives CDR1 SGHNT, CDR2 YENEEA. The CDR3 runs 16 residues. CDR3 DNA: TGTGCCAGCAGCCAGACTAGCGGGTCCGCCTACAATGAGCAGTTCTTC. Protein sequence: CASSQTSGSAYNEQFF.